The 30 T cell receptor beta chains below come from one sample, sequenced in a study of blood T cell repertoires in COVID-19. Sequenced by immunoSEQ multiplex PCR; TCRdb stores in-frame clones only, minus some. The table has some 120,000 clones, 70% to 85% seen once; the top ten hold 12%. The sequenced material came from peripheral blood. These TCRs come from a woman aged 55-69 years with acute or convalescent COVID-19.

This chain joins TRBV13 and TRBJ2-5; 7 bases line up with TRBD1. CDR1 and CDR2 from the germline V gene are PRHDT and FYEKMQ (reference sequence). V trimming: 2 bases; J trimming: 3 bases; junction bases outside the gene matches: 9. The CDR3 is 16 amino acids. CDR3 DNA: TGTGCCAGCAGCTTATTCCGAGGGACAGAGAAAGAGACCCAGTACTTC. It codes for CASSLFRGTEKETQYF.

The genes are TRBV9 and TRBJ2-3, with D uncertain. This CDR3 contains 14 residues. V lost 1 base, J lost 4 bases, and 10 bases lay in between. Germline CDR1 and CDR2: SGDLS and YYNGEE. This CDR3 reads CASSVKAFADTQYF. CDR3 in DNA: TGTGCCAGCAGCGTAAAAGCTTTTGCAGATACGCAGTATTTT.

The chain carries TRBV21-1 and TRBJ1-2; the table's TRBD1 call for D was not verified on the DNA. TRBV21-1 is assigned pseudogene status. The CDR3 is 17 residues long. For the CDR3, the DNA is TGTGCCAGCAAGGTACCCATTCGGCTACTGTCAGGCTATGGCTACACCTTC. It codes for CASKVPIRLLSGYGYTF.

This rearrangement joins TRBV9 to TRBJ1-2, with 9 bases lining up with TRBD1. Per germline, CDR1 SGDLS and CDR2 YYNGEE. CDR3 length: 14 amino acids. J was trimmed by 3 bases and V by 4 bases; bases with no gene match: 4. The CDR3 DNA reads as TGTGCCAGCAGCCCGGGACAGGGTGACTATGGCTACACCTTC. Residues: CASSPGQGDYGYTF.

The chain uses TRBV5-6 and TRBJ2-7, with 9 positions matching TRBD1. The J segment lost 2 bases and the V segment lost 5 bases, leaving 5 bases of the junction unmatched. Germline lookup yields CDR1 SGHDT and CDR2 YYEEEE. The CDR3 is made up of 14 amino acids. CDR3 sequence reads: CASRPGTGPYEQYF. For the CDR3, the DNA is TGTGCCAGCAGACCCGGGACAGGGCCCTACGAGCAGTACTTC.

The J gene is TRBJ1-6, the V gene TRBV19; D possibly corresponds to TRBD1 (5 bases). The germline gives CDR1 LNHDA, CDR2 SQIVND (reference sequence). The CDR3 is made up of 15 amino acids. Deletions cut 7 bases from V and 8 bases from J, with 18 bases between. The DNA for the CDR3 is TGTGCCAGTACTACAGGCGGTCTGTTGGATTCACCCCTCCACTTT. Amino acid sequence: CASTTGGLLDSPLHF.

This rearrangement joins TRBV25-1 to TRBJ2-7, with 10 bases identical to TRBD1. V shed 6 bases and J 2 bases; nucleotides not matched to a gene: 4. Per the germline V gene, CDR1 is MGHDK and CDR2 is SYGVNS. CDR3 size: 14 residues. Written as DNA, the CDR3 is TGTGCCAGCAGAGAGACAGGGGGCACCTACGAGCAGTACTTC. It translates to CASRETGGTYEQYF.

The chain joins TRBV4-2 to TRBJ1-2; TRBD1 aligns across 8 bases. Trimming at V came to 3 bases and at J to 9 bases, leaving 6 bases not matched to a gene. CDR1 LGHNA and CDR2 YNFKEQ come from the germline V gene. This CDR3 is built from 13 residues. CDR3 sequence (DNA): TGTGCCAGCAGCCAGGGACAGGAGGTCCGCTACACCTTC. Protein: CASSQGQEVRYTF.

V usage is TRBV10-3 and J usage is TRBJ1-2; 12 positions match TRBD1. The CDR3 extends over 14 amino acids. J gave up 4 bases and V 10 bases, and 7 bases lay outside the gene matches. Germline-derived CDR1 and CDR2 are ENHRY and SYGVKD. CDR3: CATTPGQGAYGYTF. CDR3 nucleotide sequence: TGTGCCACGACTCCGGGACAGGGGGCCTATGGCTACACCTTC.

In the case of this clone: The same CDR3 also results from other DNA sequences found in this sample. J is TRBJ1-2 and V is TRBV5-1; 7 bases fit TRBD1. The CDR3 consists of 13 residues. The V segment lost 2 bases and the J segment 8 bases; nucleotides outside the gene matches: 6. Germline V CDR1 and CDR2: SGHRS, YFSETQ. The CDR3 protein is CASSLGTERGYTF. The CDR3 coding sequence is TGCGCCAGCAGCTTAGGGACAGAACGGGGCTACACCTTC.

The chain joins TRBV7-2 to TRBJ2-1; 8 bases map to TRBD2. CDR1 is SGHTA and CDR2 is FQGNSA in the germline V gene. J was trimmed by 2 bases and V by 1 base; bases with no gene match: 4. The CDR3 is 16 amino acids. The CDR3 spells CASSLVVGRAYNEQFF. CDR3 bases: TGTGCCAGCAGCTTAGTAGTCGGGAGGGCCTACAATGAGCAGTTCTTC.

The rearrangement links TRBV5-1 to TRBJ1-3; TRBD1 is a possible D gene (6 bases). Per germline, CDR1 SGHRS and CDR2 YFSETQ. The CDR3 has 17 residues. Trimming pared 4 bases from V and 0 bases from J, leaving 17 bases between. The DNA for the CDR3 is TGCGCCAGCAGCCAAGGGGGTGGATCCGCCTCTGGAAACACCATATATTTT. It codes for CASSQGGGSASGNTIYF.

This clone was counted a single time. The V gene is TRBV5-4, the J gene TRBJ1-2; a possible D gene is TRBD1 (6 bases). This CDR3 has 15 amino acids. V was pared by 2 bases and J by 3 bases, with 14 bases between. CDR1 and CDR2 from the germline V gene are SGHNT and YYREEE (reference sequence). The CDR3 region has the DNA TGTGCCAGCAGCTTACAGGGCCCCGGTTACTATGGCTACACCTTC. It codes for CASSLQGPGYYGYTF.

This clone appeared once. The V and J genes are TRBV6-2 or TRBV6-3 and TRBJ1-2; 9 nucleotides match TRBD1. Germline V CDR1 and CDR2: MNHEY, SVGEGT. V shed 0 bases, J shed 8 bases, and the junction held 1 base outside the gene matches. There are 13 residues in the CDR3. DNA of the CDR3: TGTGCCAGCAGTTACTCAACAGGGGGCGGCTACACCTTC. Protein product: CASSYSTGGGYTF.

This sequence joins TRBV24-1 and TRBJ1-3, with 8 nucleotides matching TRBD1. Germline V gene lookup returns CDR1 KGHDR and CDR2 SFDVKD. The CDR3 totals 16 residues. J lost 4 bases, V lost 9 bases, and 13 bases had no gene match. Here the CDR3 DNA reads TGTGCCACCCCCGGGACAGGTCTTTCGCGAGGAAACACCATATATTTT. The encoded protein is CATPGTGLSRGNTIYF.

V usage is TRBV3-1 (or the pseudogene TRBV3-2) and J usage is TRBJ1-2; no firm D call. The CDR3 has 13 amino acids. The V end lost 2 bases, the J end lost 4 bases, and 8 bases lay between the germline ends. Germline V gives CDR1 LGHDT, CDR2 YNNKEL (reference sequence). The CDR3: CASSQQLIYGYTF. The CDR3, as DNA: TGTGCCAGCAGCCAACAACTAATCTATGGCTACACCTTC.

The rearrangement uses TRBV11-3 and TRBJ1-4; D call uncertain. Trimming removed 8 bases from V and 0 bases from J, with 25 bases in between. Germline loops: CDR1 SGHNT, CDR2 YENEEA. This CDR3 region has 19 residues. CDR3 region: CASVKPERSSPTTNEKLFF. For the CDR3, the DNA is TGTGCCAGCGTGAAACCGGAAAGGAGTTCCCCAACAACTAATGAAAAACTGTTTTTT.

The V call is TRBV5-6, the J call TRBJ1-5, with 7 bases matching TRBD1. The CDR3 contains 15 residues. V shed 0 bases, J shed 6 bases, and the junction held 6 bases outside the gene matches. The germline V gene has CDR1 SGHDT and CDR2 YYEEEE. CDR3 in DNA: TGTGCCAGCAGCTTGGGAGACAGGGCGGGTCAGCCCCAGCATTTT. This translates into CASSLGDRAGQPQHF.

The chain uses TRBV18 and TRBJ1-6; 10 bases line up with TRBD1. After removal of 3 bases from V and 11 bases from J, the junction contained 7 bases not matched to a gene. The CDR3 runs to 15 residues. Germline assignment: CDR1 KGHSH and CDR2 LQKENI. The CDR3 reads CASSPGTGDLAPLHF. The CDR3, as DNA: TGTGCCAGCTCACCGGGGACAGGGGACTTGGCACCCCTCCACTTT.

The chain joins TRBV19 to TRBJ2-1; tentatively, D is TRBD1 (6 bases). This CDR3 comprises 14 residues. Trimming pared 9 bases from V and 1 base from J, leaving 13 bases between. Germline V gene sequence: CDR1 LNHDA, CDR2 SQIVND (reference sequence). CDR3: CASTGTPSYNEQFF. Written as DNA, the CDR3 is TGTGCCAGCACCGGGACACCTTCCTACAATGAGCAGTTCTTC.

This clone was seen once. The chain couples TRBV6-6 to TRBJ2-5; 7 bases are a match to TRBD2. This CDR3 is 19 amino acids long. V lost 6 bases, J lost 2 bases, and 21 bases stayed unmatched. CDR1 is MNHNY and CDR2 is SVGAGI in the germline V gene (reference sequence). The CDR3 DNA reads TGTGCCAGCAGCTCAGTCATAGGAAATGCGGGGGATAAGCAAGAGACCCAGTACTTC. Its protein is CASSSVIGNAGDKQETQYF.

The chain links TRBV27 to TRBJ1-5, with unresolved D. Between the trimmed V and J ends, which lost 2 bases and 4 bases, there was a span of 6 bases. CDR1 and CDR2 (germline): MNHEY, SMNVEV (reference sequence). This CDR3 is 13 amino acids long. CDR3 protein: CASSLARNQPQHF. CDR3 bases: TGTGCCAGCAGTTTAGCGCGGAATCAGCCCCAGCATTTT.

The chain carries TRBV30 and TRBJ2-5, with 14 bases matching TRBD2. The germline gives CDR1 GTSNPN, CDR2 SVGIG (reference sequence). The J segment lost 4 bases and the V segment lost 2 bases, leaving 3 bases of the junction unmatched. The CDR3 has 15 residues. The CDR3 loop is CAWSSGLAGGETQYF. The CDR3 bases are TGTGCCTGGAGTTCAGGACTAGCGGGGGGAGAGACCCAGTACTTC. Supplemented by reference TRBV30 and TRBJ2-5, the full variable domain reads SQTIHQWPATLVQPVGSPLSLECTVEGTSNPNLYWYRQAAGRGLQLLFYSVGIGQISSEVPQNLSASRPQDRQFILSSKKLLLSDSGFYLCAWSSGLAGGETQYFGPGTRLLVL.

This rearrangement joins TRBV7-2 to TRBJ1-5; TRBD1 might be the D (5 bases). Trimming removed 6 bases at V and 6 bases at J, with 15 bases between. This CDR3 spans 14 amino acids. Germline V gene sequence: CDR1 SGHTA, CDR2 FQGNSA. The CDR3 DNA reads TGTGCCAGCAGACGCGGGGGAGGGAGTCAGCCCCAGCATTTT. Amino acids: CASRRGGGSQPQHF.

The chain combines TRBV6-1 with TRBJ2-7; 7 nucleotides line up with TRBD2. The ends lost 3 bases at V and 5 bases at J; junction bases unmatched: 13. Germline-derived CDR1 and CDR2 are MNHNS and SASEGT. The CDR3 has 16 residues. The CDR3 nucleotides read TGTGCCAGCAGTGAGGCTCCGACCGGGGGGATAGACGAGCAGTACTTC. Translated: CASSEAPTGGIDEQYF.

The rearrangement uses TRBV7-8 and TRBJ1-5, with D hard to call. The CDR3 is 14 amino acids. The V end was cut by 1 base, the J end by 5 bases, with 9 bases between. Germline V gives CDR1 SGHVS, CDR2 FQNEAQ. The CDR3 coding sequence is TGTGCCAGCAGCTTAGGGGAGGCATATCAGCCCCAGCATTTT. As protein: CASSLGEAYQPQHF.

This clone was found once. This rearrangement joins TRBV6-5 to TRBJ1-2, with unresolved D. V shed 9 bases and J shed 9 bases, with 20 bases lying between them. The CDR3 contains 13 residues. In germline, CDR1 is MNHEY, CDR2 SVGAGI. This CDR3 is CASSLGRERSYTF. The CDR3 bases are TGTGCCAGTAGCTTAGGGAGAGAAAGAAGCTACACCTTC.

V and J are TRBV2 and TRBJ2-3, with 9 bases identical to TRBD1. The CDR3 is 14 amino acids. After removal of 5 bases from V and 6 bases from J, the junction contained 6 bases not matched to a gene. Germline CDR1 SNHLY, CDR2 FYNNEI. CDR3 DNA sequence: TGTGCCAGCAGTCCCCATACAGGGGGCGATACGCAGTATTTT. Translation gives CASSPHTGGDTQYF.

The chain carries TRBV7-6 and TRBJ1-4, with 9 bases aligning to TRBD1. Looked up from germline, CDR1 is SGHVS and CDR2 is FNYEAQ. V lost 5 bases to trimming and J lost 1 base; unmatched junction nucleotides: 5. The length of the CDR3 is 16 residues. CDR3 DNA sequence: TGTGCCAGCAGCCCACAGGGGGCAGGAACTAATGAAAAACTGTTTTTT. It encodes CASSPQGAGTNEKLFF.

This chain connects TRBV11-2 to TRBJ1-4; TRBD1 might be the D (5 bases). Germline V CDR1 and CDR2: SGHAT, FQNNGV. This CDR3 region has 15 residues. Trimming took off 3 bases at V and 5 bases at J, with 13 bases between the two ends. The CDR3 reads CASSFQGMINEKLFF. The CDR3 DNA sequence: TGTGCCAGCAGCTTCCAGGGAATGATAAATGAAAAACTGTTTTTT.